This T cell receptor (beta chain) was observed in a study of T cell responses to AZD1222 COVID-19 vaccine. There are 14 residues in the CDR3. The J segment lost 5 bases and the V segment lost 0 bases, leaving 4 bases of the junction unmatched. Per the germline V gene, CDR1 is SGDLS and CDR2 is YYNGEE. Sequencing used immunoSEQ multiplex PCR; TCRdb keeps in-frame clones, though not all of them. Of about 120,000 clones in the sample, about 93% were seen once. The study, taken as a whole, reports: Across spike, vaccine-associated CD4 TCRs were found, dominant at 160-218 and 743-854. Among those given AZD1222, only five to seven were seropositive at baseline. The donors showed a predominance of white British ancestry and of females, with possible underestimation of clonal diversity. Spike-specific TCR breadth and depth grew following two AZD1222 doses.

Notes on this clone: Its antigen is unknown.

The chain links TRBV9 to TRBJ2-5, with TRBD2 matching over 7 bases. This receptor was obtained from an adult who received the AZD1222 COVID-19 vaccine. Sequenced here: peripheral blood, sampled 28 days after the second AZD1222 dose. CDR3 loop: CASSVGGSGETQYF. The DNA for the CDR3 is TGTGCCAGCAGCGTAGGCGGGAGCGGGGAGACCCAGTACTTC. Complete variable domain (other parts from reference TRBV9 and TRBJ2-5): DSGVTQTPKHLITATGQRVTLRCSPRSGDLSVYWYQQSLDQGLQFLIQYYNGEERAKGNILERFSAQQFPDLHSELNLSSLELGDSALYFCASSVGGSGETQYFGPGTRLLVL.